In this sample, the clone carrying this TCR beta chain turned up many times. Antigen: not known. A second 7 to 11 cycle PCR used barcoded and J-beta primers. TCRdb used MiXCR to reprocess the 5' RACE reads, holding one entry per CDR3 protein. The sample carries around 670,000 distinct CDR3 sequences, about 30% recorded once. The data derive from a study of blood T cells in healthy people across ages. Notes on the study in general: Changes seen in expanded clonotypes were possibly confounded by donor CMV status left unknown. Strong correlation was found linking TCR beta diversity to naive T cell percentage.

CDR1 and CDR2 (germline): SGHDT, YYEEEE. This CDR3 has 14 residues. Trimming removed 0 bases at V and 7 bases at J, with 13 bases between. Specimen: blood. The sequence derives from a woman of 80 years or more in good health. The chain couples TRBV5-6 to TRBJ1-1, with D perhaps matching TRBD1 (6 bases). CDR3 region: CASSLAGVGGEAFF. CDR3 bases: TGTGCCAGCAGCTTGGCCGGGGTAGGGGGTGAAGCTTTCTTT. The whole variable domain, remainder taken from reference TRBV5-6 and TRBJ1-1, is DAGVTQSPTHLIKTRGQQVTLRCSPKSGHDTVSWYQQALGQGPQFIFQYYEEEERQRGNFPDRFSGHQFPNYSSELNVNALLLGDSALYLCASSLAGVGGEAFFGQGTRLTVV.